The clone carrying this T cell receptor beta chain occurred a few times. The antigen is not known. These data come from a study of a mutant IDH1 vaccine in newly diagnosed glioma. Germline loops: CDR1 KGHSH, CDR2 LQKENI. This CDR3 region has 14 residues. The V end was cut by 3 bases, the J end by 7 bases, with 16 bases between. Study-wide points: Pseudoprogression appeared unlinked to shifts in leading peripheral T cell clonotypes. Of the patients, 80% to 95% had vaccine-induced immune responses.

Time point specified: baseline, week 1 (first vaccination visit). Treatment denoted: pre-vaccination baseline after standard-of-care therapy. Every donor had a new WHO grade 3 or 4 astrocytoma that was IDH1-mutant, with loss of nuclear ATRX. Profiling relied on immunoSEQ multiplex PCR, and the TCRdb table lists in-frame clones only, not all of them. The sample carries 85,000 to 100,000 clones, about 80% recorded once. This sample comprised PBMCs, obtained from a glioma patient treated with radiotherapy, temozolomide or both. V is TRBV18 and J is TRBJ2-7; D unclear. The sequence came from a woman in her fifties or sixties with glioma. The CDR3 sequence is CASSPLSGMEEQYF. CDR3 nucleotides: TGTGCCAGCTCACCCCTCAGTGGAATGGAAGAGCAGTACTTC.